Reported below is one T cell receptor beta chain. A much larger clonotype is one base distant, so this may be a read error. The source of the sample is a study of CD8 T cells in ankylosing spondylitis. TCRdb reprocessed the 5' RACE reads via MiXCR and lists one record per CDR3 protein. The sample yields 200,000 to 250,000 distinct CDR3 sequences, around 10% seen once. This CDR3 has 12 amino acids. The sequence derives from a male donor with ankylosing spondylitis or in good health (not recorded which). The sample taken for sequencing was blood, either unsorted or a sorted T cell fraction (not recorded which). V usage is TRBV12-3 or TRBV12-4 and J usage is TRBJ1-1; D remains ambiguous. The CDR3 loop reads CASSFVNIEAFF. DNA of the CDR3: TGTGCCAGCAGTTTTGTGAACATTGAAGCTTTCTTT.